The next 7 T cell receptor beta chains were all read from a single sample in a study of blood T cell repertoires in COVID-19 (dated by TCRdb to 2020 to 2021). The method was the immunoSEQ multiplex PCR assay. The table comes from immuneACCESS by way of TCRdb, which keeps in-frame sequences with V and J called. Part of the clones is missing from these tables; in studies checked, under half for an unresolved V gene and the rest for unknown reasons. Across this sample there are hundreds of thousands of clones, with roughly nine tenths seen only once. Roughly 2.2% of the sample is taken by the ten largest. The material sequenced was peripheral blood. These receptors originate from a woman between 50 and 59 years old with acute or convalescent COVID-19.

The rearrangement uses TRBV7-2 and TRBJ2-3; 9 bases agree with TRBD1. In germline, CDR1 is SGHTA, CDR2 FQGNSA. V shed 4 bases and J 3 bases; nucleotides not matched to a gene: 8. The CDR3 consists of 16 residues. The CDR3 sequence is CASSSYSQGATDTQYF. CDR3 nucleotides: TGTGCCAGCAGCTCTTACTCACAGGGGGCAACAGATACGCAGTATTTT.

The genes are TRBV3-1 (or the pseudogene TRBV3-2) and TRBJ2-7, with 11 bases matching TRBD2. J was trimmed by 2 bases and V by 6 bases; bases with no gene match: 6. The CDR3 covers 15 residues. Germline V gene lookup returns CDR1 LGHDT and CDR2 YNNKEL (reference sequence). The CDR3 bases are TGTGCCAGCAGTCACACTAGCGGGAGTACCTACGAGCAGTACTTC. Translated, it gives CASSHTSGSTYEQYF.

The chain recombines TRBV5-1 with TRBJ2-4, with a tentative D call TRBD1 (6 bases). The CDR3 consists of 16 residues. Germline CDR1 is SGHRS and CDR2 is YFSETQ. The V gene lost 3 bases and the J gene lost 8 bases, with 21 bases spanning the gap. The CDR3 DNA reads TGCGCCAGCAGCTCGGAAGGTGGGGGCCGATTAGACATTCAGTACTTC. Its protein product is CASSSEGGGRLDIQYF. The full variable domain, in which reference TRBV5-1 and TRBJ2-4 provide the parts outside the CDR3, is KAGVTQTPRYLIKTRGQQVTLSCSPISGHRSVSWYQQTPGQGLQFLFEYFSETQRNKGNFPGRFSGRQFSNSRSEMNVSTLELGDSALYLCASSSEGGGRLDIQYFGAGTRLSVL.

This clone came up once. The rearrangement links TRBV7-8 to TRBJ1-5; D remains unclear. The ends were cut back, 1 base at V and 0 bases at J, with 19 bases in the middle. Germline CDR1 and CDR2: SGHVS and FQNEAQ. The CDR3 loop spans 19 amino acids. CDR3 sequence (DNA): TGTGCCAGCAGCTTAGAGGATTTCGGGTACCTCACTAGCAATCAGCCCCAGCATTTT. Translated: CASSLEDFGYLTSNQPQHF. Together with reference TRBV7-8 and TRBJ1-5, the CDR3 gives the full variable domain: GAGVSQSPRYKVAKRGQDVALRCDPISGHVSLFWYQQALGQGPEFLTYFQNEAQLDKSGLPSDRFFAERPEGSVSTLKIQRTQQEDSAVYLCASSLEDFGYLTSNQPQHFGDGTRLSIL.

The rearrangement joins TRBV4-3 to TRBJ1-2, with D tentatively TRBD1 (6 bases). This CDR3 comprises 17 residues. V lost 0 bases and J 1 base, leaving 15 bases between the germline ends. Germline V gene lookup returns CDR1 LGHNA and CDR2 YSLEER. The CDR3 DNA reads TGCGCCAGCAGCCAAGAATTCACAGGGAAGGTTAACTATGGCTACACCTTC. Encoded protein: CASSQEFTGKVNYGYTF.

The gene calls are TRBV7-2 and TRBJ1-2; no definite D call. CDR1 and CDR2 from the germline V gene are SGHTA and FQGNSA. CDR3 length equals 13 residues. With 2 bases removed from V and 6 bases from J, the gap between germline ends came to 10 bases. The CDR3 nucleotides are TGTGCCAGCAGCTTAATCGGGGAAAATGGCTACACCTTC. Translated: CASSLIGENGYTF.

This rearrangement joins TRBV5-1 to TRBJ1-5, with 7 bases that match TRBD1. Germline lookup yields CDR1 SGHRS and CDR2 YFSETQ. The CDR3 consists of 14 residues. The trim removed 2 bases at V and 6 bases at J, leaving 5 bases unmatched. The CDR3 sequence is CASSLRQGGQPQHF. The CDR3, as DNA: TGCGCCAGCAGCTTACGACAGGGAGGTCAGCCCCAGCATTTT.